This TCR beta chain came from a study of T cells in Graves' hyperthyroidism and ophthalmopathy. Points from the study as a whole: Expanded thyroid clonotypes (above 0.001) were mostly also found in blood.

The V gene's germline CDR1 is LGHDT and CDR2 YNNKEL (reference sequence). This CDR3 has 13 amino acids. The V end lost 0 bases, the J end lost 5 bases, and 7 bases lay between the germline ends. For Graves' hyperthyroidism to be stable, ophthalmopathy could not progress within 18 months. Diagnoses used clinical symptoms, serum thyroxine and TRAb, thyroid ultrasound and orbital computed tomography. Fresh peripheral blood, approximately 9.6 ml, yielded the PBMCs. At least ten counts were recorded for this clonotype. The antigen remains unidentified. TCR beta CDR3 region amplification was performed from RNA transcripts. During a first-round RT-PCR of the TCR CDR3, the HTBI primer set was used. In TCRdb, the multiplex PCR reads were re-called with MiXCR into one record per CDR3 protein. Here the sample spans about 360,000 distinct CDR3 sequences, approximately 13% being singletons.

The chain recombines TRBV3-1 with TRBJ2-5; D is uncertain. The receptor was derived from a woman younger than 30 with Graves' hyperthyroidism. The sample taken for sequencing was blood. The chain's CDR3 is CASSQDRRETQYF. The CDR3 DNA reads as TGTGCCAGCAGCCAAGATCGACGGGAGACCCAGTACTTC.